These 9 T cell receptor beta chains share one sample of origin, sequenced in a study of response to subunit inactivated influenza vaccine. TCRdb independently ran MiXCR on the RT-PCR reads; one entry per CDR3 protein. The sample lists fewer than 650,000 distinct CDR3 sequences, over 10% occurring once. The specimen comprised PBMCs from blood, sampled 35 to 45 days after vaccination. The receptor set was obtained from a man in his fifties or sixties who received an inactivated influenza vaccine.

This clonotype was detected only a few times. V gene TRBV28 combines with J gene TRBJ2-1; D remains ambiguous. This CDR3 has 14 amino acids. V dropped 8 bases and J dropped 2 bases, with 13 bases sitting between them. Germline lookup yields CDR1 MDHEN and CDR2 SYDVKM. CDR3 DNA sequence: TGTGCCAGCCAATCCGGCGGAGCCTACAATGAGCAGTTCTTC. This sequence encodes CASQSGGAYNEQFF.

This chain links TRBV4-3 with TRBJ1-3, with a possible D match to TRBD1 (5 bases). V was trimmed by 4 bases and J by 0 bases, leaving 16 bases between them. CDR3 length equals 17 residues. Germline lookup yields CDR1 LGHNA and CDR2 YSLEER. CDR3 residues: CASSRIREGASGNTIYF. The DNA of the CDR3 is TGCGCCAGCAGCCGAATAAGGGAAGGGGCCTCTGGAAACACCATATATTTT.

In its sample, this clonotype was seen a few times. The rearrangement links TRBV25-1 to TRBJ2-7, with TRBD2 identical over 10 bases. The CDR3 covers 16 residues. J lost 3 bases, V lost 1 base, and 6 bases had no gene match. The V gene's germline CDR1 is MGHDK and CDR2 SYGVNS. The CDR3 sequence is CASSESSSGSYYEQYF. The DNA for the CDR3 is TGTGCCAGCAGTGAATCTTCTAGCGGGAGCTACTACGAGCAGTACTTC.

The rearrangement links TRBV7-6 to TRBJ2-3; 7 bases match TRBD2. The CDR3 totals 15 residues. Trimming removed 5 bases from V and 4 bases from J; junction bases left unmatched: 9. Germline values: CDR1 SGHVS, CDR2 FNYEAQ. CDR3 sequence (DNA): TGTGCCAGCAGCCTCGTTGCTAGCGGACCAGATACGCAGTATTTT. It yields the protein CASSLVASGPDTQYF.

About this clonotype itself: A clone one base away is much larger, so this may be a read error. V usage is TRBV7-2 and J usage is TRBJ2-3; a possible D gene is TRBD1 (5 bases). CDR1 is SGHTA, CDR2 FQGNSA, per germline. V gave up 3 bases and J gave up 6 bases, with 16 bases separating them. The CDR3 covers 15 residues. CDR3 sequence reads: CASSLIGDGWDTQYF. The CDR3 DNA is TGTGCCAGCAGCTTGATAGGGGATGGGTGGGATACGCAGTATTTT.

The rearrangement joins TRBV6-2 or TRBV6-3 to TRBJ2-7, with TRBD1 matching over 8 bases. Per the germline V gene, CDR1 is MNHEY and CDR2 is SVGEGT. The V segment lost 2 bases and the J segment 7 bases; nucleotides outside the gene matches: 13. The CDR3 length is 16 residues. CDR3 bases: TGTGCCAGCAGTTACGCACTCGGGCAGGGGGCGAAGGAGCAGTACTTC. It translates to CASSYALGQGAKEQYF.

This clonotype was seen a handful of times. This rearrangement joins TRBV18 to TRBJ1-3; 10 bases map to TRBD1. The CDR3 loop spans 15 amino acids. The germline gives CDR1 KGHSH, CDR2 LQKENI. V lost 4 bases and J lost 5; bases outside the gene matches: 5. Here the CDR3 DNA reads TGTGCCAGCTCACGACAGGGGGCGAGTAGAAACACCATATATTTT. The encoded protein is CASSRQGASRNTIYF.

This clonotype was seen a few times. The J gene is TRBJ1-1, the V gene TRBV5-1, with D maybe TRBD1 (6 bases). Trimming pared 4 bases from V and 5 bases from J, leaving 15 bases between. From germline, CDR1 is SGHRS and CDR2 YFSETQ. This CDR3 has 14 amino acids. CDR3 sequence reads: CASSVQGSRTEAFF. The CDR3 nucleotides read TGCGCCAGCAGCGTGCAGGGGTCTAGGACTGAAGCTTTCTTT.

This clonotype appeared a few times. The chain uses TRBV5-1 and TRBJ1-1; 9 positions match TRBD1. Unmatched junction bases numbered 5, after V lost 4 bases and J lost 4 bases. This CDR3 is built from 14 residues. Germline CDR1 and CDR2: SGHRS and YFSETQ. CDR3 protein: CASSPQGAGTEAFF. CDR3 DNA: TGCGCCAGCAGCCCACAGGGGGCGGGCACTGAAGCTTTCTTT.